The rows below give T cell receptor beta chains drawn from one sample of a study of Ad26.COV2.S vaccination and SARS-CoV-2 variants. Only in-frame clones appear in the TCRdb table, and some are missing; sequencing was by immunoSEQ multiplex PCR. The sample includes some 640,000 clones, more than 70% of them seen just once. This specimen consisted of peripheral blood, obtained in a trial of Ad26.COV2.S vaccine versus placebo. All receptors come from a person between 18 and 65 years old who received the Ad26.COV2.S COVID-19 vaccine or a placebo. Each CDR3 is given with its conserved first and last residue. D genes are given only for firm matches. Clone size is shown for a subset of rows, as once, few, many or a class of expanded clone.

d_gene: .; j_gene: TRBJ2-2; abundance: .; v_gene: TRBV30; CDR3aa: CAWSVGTLNTGELFF; CDR3nt: TGTGCCTGGAGTGTAGGGACACTGAACACCGGGGAGCTGTTTTTT
d_gene: TRBD1; j_gene: TRBJ2-3; abundance: .; v_gene: TRBV5-1; CDR3aa: CASSLATGGGTDTQYF; CDR3nt: TGCGCCAGCAGCTTGGCGACAGGGGGCGGCACAGATACGCAGTATTTT
d_gene: .; j_gene: TRBJ1-2; abundance: .; v_gene: TRBV12-3/TRBV12-4; CDR3aa: CASTSTGIWGYTF; CDR3nt: TGTGCCAGCACCTCGACGGGGATATGGGGCTACACCTTC
d_gene: .; j_gene: TRBJ1-5; abundance: .; v_gene: TRBV2; CDR3aa: CASNPGGQPQHF; CDR3nt: TGTGCCAGCAACCCCGGGGGGCAGCCCCAGCATTTT
d_gene: TRBD1; j_gene: TRBJ1-2; abundance: .; v_gene: TRBV24-1; CDR3aa: CATSDLARPGDRGTGYTF; CDR3nt: TGTGCCACCAGTGATCTCGCCCGTCCCGGGGACAGGGGAACTGGCTACACCTTC
d_gene: .; j_gene: TRBJ2-1; abundance: .; v_gene: TRBV19; CDR3aa: CASSIAEAGAYNEQFF; CDR3nt: TGTGCCAGTAGTATAGCGGAGGCGGGTGCCTACAATGAGCAGTTCTTC
d_gene: .; j_gene: TRBJ1-2; abundance: few; v_gene: TRBV14; CDR3aa: CASSVRGGSGYTF; CDR3nt: TGTGCCAGCAGCGTCCGAGGAGGCAGCGGCTACACCTTC
d_gene: TRBD2; j_gene: TRBJ2-5; abundance: .; v_gene: TRBV7-9; CDR3aa: CASSLAPGGWTQYF; CDR3nt: TGTGCCAGCAGCTTAGCTCCGGGGGGATGGACCCAGTACTTC
d_gene: TRBD2; j_gene: TRBJ2-7; abundance: .; v_gene: TRBV5-1; CDR3aa: CASSPRTSGGAADEQYF; CDR3nt: TGCGCCAGCAGCCCCAGGACTAGCGGGGGGGCGGCGGACGAGCAGTACTTC
d_gene: .; j_gene: TRBJ1-5; abundance: .; v_gene: TRBV3-1/TRBV3-2; CDR3aa: CASSPRLNGPQHF; CDR3nt: TGTGCCAGCAGCCCCAGACTAAACGGGCCCCAGCATTTT
d_gene: .; j_gene: TRBJ2-2; abundance: .; v_gene: TRBV6-2/TRBV6-3; CDR3aa: CASSYSMASGELFF; CDR3nt: TGTGCCAGCAGTTACTCGATGGCGAGCGGGGAGCTGTTTTTT